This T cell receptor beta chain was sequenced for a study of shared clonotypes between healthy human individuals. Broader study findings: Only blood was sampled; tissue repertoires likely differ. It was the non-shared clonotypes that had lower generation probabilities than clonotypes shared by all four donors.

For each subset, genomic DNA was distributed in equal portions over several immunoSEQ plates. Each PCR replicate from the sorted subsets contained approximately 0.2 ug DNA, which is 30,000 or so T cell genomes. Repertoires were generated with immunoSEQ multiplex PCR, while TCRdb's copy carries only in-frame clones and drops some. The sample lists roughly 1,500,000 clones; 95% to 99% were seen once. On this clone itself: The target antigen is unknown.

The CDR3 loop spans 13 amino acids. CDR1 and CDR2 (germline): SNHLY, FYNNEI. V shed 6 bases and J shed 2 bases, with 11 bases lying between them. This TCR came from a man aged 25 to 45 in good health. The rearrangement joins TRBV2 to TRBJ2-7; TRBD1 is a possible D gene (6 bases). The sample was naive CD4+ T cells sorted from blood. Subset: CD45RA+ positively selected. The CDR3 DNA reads TGTGCCAGCAGCCGGGACACACCCTACGAGCAGTACTTC. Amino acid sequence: CASSRDTPYEQYF.